The rows below give T cell receptor beta chains drawn from one sample of a study of blood T cell repertoires in COVID-19. TCRdb keeps only in-frame clones here, not all; method: immunoSEQ multiplex PCR. The repertoire includes some 310,000 clones, roughly nine tenths of them detected once, and roughly a tenth sits in the top ten. The material sequenced was PBMCs or T cells enriched from blood (not recorded which). These receptors were taken from a woman in her twenties or thirties who had recovered from COVID-19. The CDR3 runs from the conserved cysteine through the conserved F or W. A D gene is named only where the DNA matches it firmly. Size values are once, few and many counts, or a class for expanded clones, and some rows have none.

CDR3nt | CDR3aa | v_gene | d_gene | j_gene | abundance
TGTGCCAGCAGCTCCGGACTAGACAATGAGCAGTTCTTC | CASSSGLDNEQFF | TRBV7-3 | TRBD2 | TRBJ2-1 | -
TGTGCCAGCAGTTCGCCCGGGTTCTCGGGTTTTGGGAGCAATCAGCCCCAGCATTTT | CASSSPGFSGFGSNQPQHF | TRBV28 | - | TRBJ1-5 | -
TGCGCCAGCAGCCAAGATATTCCTAGCGGGGACTACAATGAGCAGTTCTTC | CASSQDIPSGDYNEQFF | TRBV4-3 | TRBD2 | TRBJ2-1 | -
TGCAGCGTTCGGGACAGGGAGAGCACCGGGGAGCTGTTTTTT | CSVRDRESTGELFF | TRBV29-1 | TRBD1 | TRBJ2-2 | -
TGTGCCAGCAGCTTCGGGGAGGCGGGCACCATATATTTT | CASSFGEAGTIYF | TRBV5-4 | - | TRBJ1-3 | -
TGTGCCAGCAGCCAAGAATACAGGGATCATGGCTACACCTTC | CASSQEYRDHGYTF | TRBV3-1/TRBV3-2 | - | TRBJ1-2 | -
TGCGCCAGCAGCCAAGAGGATCGGGGGACCGGGGAGCTGTTTTTT | CASSQEDRGTGELFF | TRBV4-3 | - | TRBJ2-2 | -
TGCGCCAGCAGCCGAACCTTAGTGAACACTGAAGCTTTCTTT | CASSRTLVNTEAFF | TRBV4-1 | - | TRBJ1-1 | -
TGTGCCAGCAGTCCGACAGGGGGCTCTGGAAACACCATATATTTT | CASSPTGGSGNTIYF | TRBV7-9 | TRBD1 | TRBJ1-3 | -
TGTGCCAGTAGTATAGATGAGACTTCCCCGATTGGCTACACCTTC | CASSIDETSPIGYTF | TRBV19 | - | TRBJ1-2 | once
TGTGCCTGGAGTGCGGGGGACAATGAGCAGTTCTTC | CAWSAGDNEQFF | TRBV30 | - | TRBJ2-1 | -
TGTGCCAGCAGCTCGTCCGGGACTAGCGGGAGTACCGGCGGGGAGCTGTTTTTT | CASSSSGTSGSTGGELFF | TRBV7-8 | TRBD2 | TRBJ2-2 | -
TGTGCCAGCAGCTTGGGAGGAAGCGAGCAGTACTTC | CASSLGGSEQYF | TRBV5-6 | - | TRBJ2-7 | -
TGTGCCTGGAGTTCCGGGACAGGGGCCTACGAGCAGTACTTC | CAWSSGTGAYEQYF | TRBV30 | TRBD1 | TRBJ2-7 | -
TGTGCCAGCAGTATAGCGGGAGGGCCTGAGACCCAGTACTTC | CASSIAGGPETQYF | TRBV11-2 | TRBD2 | TRBJ2-5 | -
TGTGCCAGCAGTTTATTGGCGGAGGGGCGCGCCTATGGCTACACCTTC | CASSLLAEGRAYGYTF | TRBV27 | - | TRBJ1-2 | -
TGCAGCGCATACACCCAGGGCAACACTGAAGCTTTCTTT | CSAYTQGNTEAFF | TRBV29-1 | - | TRBJ1-1 | -
TGTGCCAGCAGCGTGGACCTAAACACTGAAGCTTTCTTT | CASSVDLNTEAFF | TRBV5-5 | - | TRBJ1-1 | -
TGTGCCAGCAGCTTTGGGGACAGGCTAGCTTTCTTT | CASSFGDRLAFF | TRBV7-9 | TRBD1 | TRBJ1-1 | -
TGTGCCAGCAGTTATCACAGGGGATCGGATTCACCCCTCCACTTT | CASSYHRGSDSPLHF | TRBV6-5 | TRBD1 | TRBJ1-6 | -
TGTGCCAGCAGCGGACCGGGATCGGGGTCAAACATTCAGTACTTC | CASSGPGSGSNIQYF | TRBV5-6 | - | TRBJ2-4 | -
TGTGCCAGCAGCCAAGCGCGACTAGCGGGAACCTACAATGAGCAGTTCTTC | CASSQARLAGTYNEQFF | TRBV3-1/TRBV3-2 | TRBD2 | TRBJ2-1 | -
TGTGCCAGTAAAGACGGGAGGGACACCGGGGAGCTGTTTTTT | CASKDGRDTGELFF | TRBV19 | TRBD2 | TRBJ2-2 | many
TGTGCCAGCAGCGCCAGGACTAGCGTATCCACCGGGGAGCTGTTTTTT | CASSARTSVSTGELFF | TRBV7-6 | TRBD2 | TRBJ2-2 | -
TGTGCCAGCACTCGGGACTACCGTAACTATGGCTACACCTTC | CASTRDYRNYGYTF | TRBV2 | - | TRBJ1-2 | -
TGTGCCAGCAGCTCTGGGACAGGGGCATTTCAGCCCCAGCATTTT | CASSSGTGAFQPQHF | TRBV7-8 | TRBD1 | TRBJ1-5 | -
TGCGCCAGCAGCTCCATTTCCCGCGGGAGCTCCTACGAGCAGTACTTC | CASSSISRGSSYEQYF | TRBV5-1 | TRBD2 | TRBJ2-7 | once
TGCGCCAGCAGCCAGATATGGGACAGATCGGCCACAGATACGCAGTATTTT | CASSQIWDRSATDTQYF | TRBV4-1 | TRBD1 | TRBJ2-3 | once
TGTGCCACCAGCGGACACAGACCAAAGACAGGGCCCTTCAACGAGCAGTACTTC | CATSGHRPKTGPFNEQYF | TRBV15 | TRBD1 | TRBJ2-7 | -
TGTGCCAGCTCACCACAGCGGGGAGGGGACCAAGAGACCCAGTACTTC | CASSPQRGGDQETQYF | TRBV18 | TRBD2 | TRBJ2-5 | -
TGTGCCAGCAGCCTAGGGAGGACTGGGAAGAGGGCCCAAGAGACCCAGTACTTC | CASSLGRTGKRAQETQYF | TRBV3-1/TRBV3-2 | - | TRBJ2-5 | -
TGTGCCAGCAGTTACGCCCGAGAGTATGGCTACACCTTC | CASSYAREYGYTF | TRBV6-6 | - | TRBJ1-2 | -
TGTGCCAGCAGCTTTTGGTCGGACAGGGGACAGCCCCAGCATTTT | CASSFWSDRGQPQHF | TRBV13 | TRBD1 | TRBJ1-5 | -
TGTGCCAGCAGCTTGGGCAGCTATGGCTACACCTTC | CASSLGSYGYTF | TRBV11-2 | - | TRBJ1-2 | -
TGTGCCATCAGTGAGTCTGGGACAGAGATCTATGGCTACACCTTC | CAISESGTEIYGYTF | TRBV10-3 | TRBD1 | TRBJ1-2 | -
TGCAGCGGAGACGGCGGGAGGGCCTACAATGAGCAGTTCTTC | CSGDGGRAYNEQFF | TRBV29-1 | TRBD2 | TRBJ2-1 | -
TGTGCCAGCAGTGAAGGTTTTAGCAGGGCACGGGAGACCCAGTACTTC | CASSEGFSRARETQYF | TRBV6-1 | - | TRBJ2-5 | -
TGCAGCGTCCGTGACGGAGTCGGATCCATGAACACTGAAGCTTTCTTT | CSVRDGVGSMNTEAFF | TRBV29-1 | - | TRBJ1-1 | -
TGTGCCAGCAGCCCCCCGGGAAGCACAGATACGCAGTATTTT | CASSPPGSTDTQYF | TRBV3-1/TRBV3-2 | - | TRBJ2-3 | -
TGTGCCAGCAGCTTATTCAGGGGGCTCTCCTACGAGCAGTACTTC | CASSLFRGLSYEQYF | TRBV11-2 | TRBD1 | TRBJ2-7 | -
TGCAGCGCTGGACAAACTAATGAAAAACTGTTTTTT | CSAGQTNEKLFF | TRBV29-1 | - | TRBJ1-4 | -
TGTGCCAGCACCTCCCTCACGGGGGACAGGGACAGCAGCTACACCTTC | CASTSLTGDRDSSYTF | TRBV7-9 | TRBD1 | TRBJ1-2 | -
TGCGCCAGCAAAGAGAGTTCGTTTAGGGGTTTAAGGGTAGGCGATGAAAAACTGTTTTTT | CASKESSFRGLRVGDEKLFF | TRBV23-1 | - | TRBJ1-4 | -
TGTGCCAGCAGCTTAACCATCTTAGGGGTAGAGACCCAGTACTTC | CASSLTILGVETQYF | TRBV11-1 | - | TRBJ2-5 | few
TGTGCCAGTAGTATAGGAGCAGGGTCAAGCTCACCCCTCCACTTT | CASSIGAGSSSPLHF | TRBV19 | - | TRBJ1-6 | -
TGTGCCAGCAGCTTAGCAGGGCAGGGAAATGGAGAGCAGTACTTC | CASSLAGQGNGEQYF | TRBV7-2 | - | TRBJ2-7 | -
TGTGCCAGCAGCTCCCCCCGGAGCCCCCACGAGCAGTACTTC | CASSSPRSPHEQYF | TRBV11-3 | - | TRBJ2-7 | few
TGCGCCAGCAGCTTACTAGCGGGAATTAACAATGAGCAGTTCTTC | CASSLLAGINNEQFF | TRBV5-1 | TRBD2 | TRBJ2-1 | once
TGTGCCAGCAGCCCGATTCGACTCGACAGGGGAGAGACCCAGTACTTC | CASSPIRLDRGETQYF | TRBV5-6 | TRBD1 | TRBJ2-5 | -
TGTGCCAGCTCAATATCGCCGGGACAGGGGCGCGAGCAGTACTTC | CASSISPGQGREQYF | TRBV18 | TRBD1 | TRBJ2-7 | few
TGTGCCAGCAGCCTACAGGGTTCTGGGGCCAACGTCCTGACTTTC | CASSLQGSGANVLTF | TRBV3-1/TRBV3-2 | - | TRBJ2-6 | -
TGTGCCAGCAGTTATTACGTGGGCCTGGACACCGGGGAGCTGTTTTTT | CASSYYVGLDTGELFF | TRBV6-5 | - | TRBJ2-2 | -
TGTGCCAGCAGTAAAGGGGGGGCCAATGAGCAGTTCTTC | CASSKGGANEQFF | TRBV12-3/TRBV12-4 | - | TRBJ2-1 | -
TGCAGCGTTGAAGCGGGGGGCACTGAAGCTTTCTTT | CSVEAGGTEAFF | TRBV29-1 | - | TRBJ1-1 | few
TGTGCCAGCAGTTACTCAGGGACAGAGTACGAGCAGTACTTC | CASSYSGTEYEQYF | TRBV6-5 | TRBD1 | TRBJ2-7 | -
TGTGCCAGCAGTGTCCGGGACAGGGTAATCGGGGAGCTGTTTTTT | CASSVRDRVIGELFF | TRBV28 | TRBD1 | TRBJ2-2 | -
TGCGCCAGCAGCTTTAAGGGAGCAACTAATGAAAAACTGTTTTTT | CASSFKGATNEKLFF | TRBV5-1 | - | TRBJ1-4 | -
TGCAGTGCTAGTCCCGCAGGCCTAGCGGGAGAGACCCAGTACTTC | CSASPAGLAGETQYF | TRBV20-1 | TRBD2 | TRBJ2-5 | -
TGTGCCAGCAGCCAGGGTGGCAATCAGCCCCAGCATTTT | CASSQGGNQPQHF | TRBV12-3/TRBV12-4 | - | TRBJ1-5 | -
TGTGCCAGCAGCTCAACTAAAAGGGACTACCCTGTCATAAATGAGCAGTTCTTC | CASSSTKRDYPVINEQFF | TRBV7-2 | TRBD2 | TRBJ2-1 | -